Presented here are 5 T cell receptor beta chains from one specimen sequenced in a study of blood T cells in healthy people across ages. Then a second PCR, running roughly 6 to 11 cycles, was carried out with a sample-barcoded 5' primer and a J-beta primer mix. MiXCR was run by TCRdb on the 5' RACE reads, yielding one entry per CDR3 protein. The top ten hold less than 20% of the sample, which has about 650,000 distinct CDR3 sequences, approximately 31% seen once. The sample was blood. The receptors originated from a woman aged 80 or older in good health.

This clonotype was seen at least ten times. The V gene is TRBV7-2, the J gene TRBJ2-1; TRBD2 matches at 9 bases. The CDR3 contains 16 residues. J gave up 4 bases and V 5 bases, and 9 bases lay outside the gene matches. Germline assignment: CDR1 SGHTA and CDR2 FQGNSA. In DNA, the CDR3 is TGTGCCAGCAGCCCGCCGCGGGGGGGGCGTTACAATGAGCAGTTCTTC. Its protein is CASSPPRGGRYNEQFF.

The chain recombines TRBV7-2 with TRBJ1-1; possibly TRBD1 for D (5 bases). The CDR3 length is 18 residues. Germline CDR1 reads SGHTA; CDR2 reads FQGNSA. The V end was cut by 0 bases, the J end by 0 bases, with 17 bases between. The DNA for the CDR3 is TGTGCCAGCAGCTTAGCGCGGCAGGGCGTCTCGATGAACACTGAAGCTTTCTTT. This encodes CASSLARQGVSMNTEAFF.

A few counts support this clonotype. The chain's CDR3 is CAWATGTSGGLDTQYF. CDR3 bases: TGTGCCTGGGCAACGGGGACTAGCGGGGGCCTAGATACGCAGTATTTT. This chain joins TRBV30 and TRBJ2-3; TRBD2 matches 14 bases. The CDR3 sequence is 16 residues long. Germline trimming cut 5 bases from V and 5 bases from J; bases unmatched to any gene: 9. The V gene's germline CDR1 is GTSNPN and CDR2 SVGIG (reference sequence).

J is TRBJ1-1 and V is TRBV14; possible D gene TRBD1, 6 bases. Trimming took off 5 bases at V and 9 bases at J, with 25 bases between the two ends. The CDR3 is 16 amino acids. Germline V gives CDR1 SGHDN, CDR2 FVKESK. The CDR3 spells CASSSRSGAWLTQAFF. Written as DNA, the CDR3 is TGTGCCAGCAGCTCAAGGTCGGGGGCGTGGCTGACCCAAGCTTTCTTT.

This clonotype occurred once. It is likely a read error, because the conserved phenylalanine at the end of the CDR3 is missing. No DNA is shown, since the ends of the CDR3 on it are uncertain; the CDR3 is the one TCRdb lists. The V gene is TRBV7-3, the J gene TRBJ2-1; the table assigns TRBD2, which was not confirmed against the DNA. The CDR3 adds up to 15 amino acids, both ends counted. The V gene's germline CDR1 is SGHTA and CDR2 FQGTGA. The CDR3 is CASSDLGGVTMSSSS.